These 30 T cell receptor beta chains were all obtained from the same sample, sequenced in a study of identical twins. TCRdb reprocessed the 5' RACE reads with MiXCR, giving one entry per CDR3 protein. Among fewer than 250,000 distinct CDR3 sequences, approximately 7.8% were seen once, and the ten largest hold over 5%. The same data also went into a second study, on yellow fever vaccine responses in identical twins.

Sequenced: CD8+ T cells sorted from blood. Receptor source: a woman in her late teens or twenties in good health.

V is TRBV29-1 and J is TRBJ1-2; D remains ambiguous. This CDR3 spans 9 amino acids. The V and J ends lost 1 base and 8 bases respectively, with 2 bases between them. Germline-derived CDR1 and CDR2 are SQVTM and ANQGSEA. The CDR3 DNA reads TGCAGCGTTGAAGCGGGCTACACCTTC. It specifies CSVEAGYTF.

The sample holds a few counts of this clonotype. The chain joins TRBV19 to TRBJ2-1, with a weak D call TRBD2 (6 bases). V was clipped by 7 bases and J by 4 bases, with 17 bases between them. There are 15 residues in the CDR3. CDR1 is LNHDA and CDR2 is SQIVND in the germline V gene (reference sequence). Here the CDR3 reads CASTLGTLGYNEQFF. As DNA, the CDR3 is TGTGCCAGTACCCTAGGGACTTTGGGGTACAATGAGCAGTTCTTC.

This clonotype was seen only a few times. The gene calls are TRBV13 and TRBJ2-1; D is unresolved. CDR1 and CDR2 (germline): PRHDT, FYEKMQ (reference sequence). V dropped 1 base and J dropped 0 bases, with 7 bases sitting between them. The CDR3 is 15 amino acids. CDR3 loop: CASSLAISSYNEQFF. The CDR3 DNA follows: TGTGCCAGCAGCTTAGCCATAAGCTCCTACAATGAGCAGTTCTTC.

This clonotype was recorded many times. The V call is TRBV20-1, the J call TRBJ2-5; 9 bases fit TRBD1. The CDR3 extends over 15 amino acids. Trimming cost V 4 bases and J 2 bases; bases outside gene matches: 8. Germline V gives CDR1 DFQATT, CDR2 SNEGSKA (reference sequence). The CDR3 region is CSANEDRGGQETQYF. In nucleotides, the CDR3 is TGCAGTGCTAACGAAGACAGGGGGGGACAAGAGACCCAGTACTTC.

This clonotype was found a few times. The chain links TRBV4-1 to TRBJ1-1, with TRBD1 as a possible D gene (6 bases). V was pared by 1 base and J by 8 bases, with 17 bases between. The CDR3 consists of 15 residues. From germline, CDR1 is MGHRA and CDR2 YSYEKL. The CDR3 DNA sequence: TGCGCCAGCAGCCAAGGGGAGCTGACAGGATCAGAAGCTTTCTTT. Its translation: CASSQGELTGSEAFF.

CDR3 loop: CSAGTGTVGDTQYF. The CDR3 DNA is TGCAGTGCTGGGACCGGGACCGTAGGAGATACGCAGTATTTT. This sequence joins TRBV20-1 and TRBJ2-3, with D perhaps matching TRBD1 or TRBD2 (5 bases each). This CDR3 contains 14 residues. CDR1 is DFQATT and CDR2 is SNEGSKA in the germline V gene (reference sequence). V lost 5 bases and J 5 bases, leaving 17 bases between the germline ends.

This clonotype was observed at least ten times. V gene TRBV12-3 or TRBV12-4 combines with J gene TRBJ1-2; TRBD1 aligns across 7 bases. CDR3 length: 14 amino acids. The V and J ends lost 6 bases and 4 bases, in that order; junction bases with no gene match: 8. The CDR3 DNA is TGTGCCAGCAGCTACACGGGACAGCTCTATGGCTACACCTTC. Translated: CASSYTGQLYGYTF.

Many counts were recorded for this clonotype. V usage is TRBV11-2 and J usage is TRBJ2-3; D call uncertain. The CDR3 loop spans 12 amino acids. The V end lost 0 bases, the J end lost 7 bases, and 5 bases lay between the germline ends. CDR1 and CDR2 from the germline V gene are SGHAT and FQNNGV. Here the CDR3 reads CASSLEGYTQYF. The CDR3 DNA reads as TGTGCCAGCAGCTTAGAAGGTTATACGCAGTATTTT.

There are many counts of this clonotype. The V call is TRBV9, the J call TRBJ1-6, with 8 bases identical to TRBD1. The CDR3 length is 15 residues. The V gene end was trimmed by 4 bases and the J gene end by 8 bases; junction bases not matched to a gene: 8. Germline V gives CDR1 SGDLS, CDR2 YYNGEE. The CDR3 region is CASSSGQAEDSPLHF. In DNA form, the CDR3 reads TGTGCCAGCAGCTCGGGACAGGCCGAAGATTCACCCCTCCACTTT.

There are a few counts of this clonotype. The chain combines TRBV2 with TRBJ2-1; TRBD1 agrees at 8 bases. V was clipped by 10 bases and J by 6 bases; unmatched bases: 23. CDR1 SNHLY and CDR2 FYNNEI come from the germline V gene. CDR3 length equals 18 residues. The CDR3 bases are TGTGCCATCTGGATAGACAGGGGCCCTCTCGAGGATAGCAATGAGCAGTTCTTC. This translates into CAIWIDRGPLEDSNEQFF. The variable domain in full, with the rest retrieved from reference TRBV2 and TRBJ2-1, is EPEVTQTPSHQVTQMGQEVILRCVPISNHLYFYWYRQILGQKVEFLVSFYNNEISEKSEIFDDQFSVERPDGSNFTLKIRSTKLEDSAMYFCAIWIDRGPLEDSNEQFFGPGTRLTVL.

This clonotype was recorded at least ten times. This rearrangement joins TRBV20-1 to TRBJ1-1; D remains ambiguous. The germline V gene has CDR1 DFQATT and CDR2 SNEGSKA (reference sequence). The germline V and J ends were trimmed by 2 bases and 1 base, with 11 bases remaining between them. CDR3 length equals 14 residues. CDR3 coding DNA: TGCAGTGCTAGACCTGTCGGCACGAACACTGAAGCTTTCTTT. It encodes CSARPVGTNTEAFF.

The chain links TRBV12-3 or TRBV12-4 to TRBJ1-2; 7 nucleotides align to TRBD1. The CDR3 spans 14 residues. Trimming took 0 bases from V and 4 from J; bases not matched to a gene: 2. CDR3 residues: CASSLAGGTYGYTF. The CDR3 DNA follows: TGTGCCAGCAGTTTAGCAGGGGGCACCTATGGCTACACCTTC.

The V and J genes are TRBV7-2 and TRBJ2-5; D is uncertain. CDR1 SGHTA and CDR2 FQGNSA come from the germline V gene. The germline V and J ends were trimmed by 0 bases and 5 bases, with 10 bases remaining between them. The CDR3 runs to 14 residues. The DNA of the CDR3 is TGTGCCAGCAGCTTAGCGCTAGGGTTTGAGACCCAGTACTTC. This encodes CASSLALGFETQYF.

In this sample, this clonotype turned up a few times. The gene calls are TRBV7-9 and TRBJ2-7, with 7 bases fitting TRBD2. The CDR3 covers 14 residues. Per the germline V gene, CDR1 is SEHNR and CDR2 is FQNEAQ (reference sequence). Trimming at V came to 6 bases and at J to 2 bases, leaving 7 bases not matched to a gene. DNA for the CDR3: TGTGCCAGCAGTCCAACTAGCGTAGCCTACGAGCAGTACTTC. As protein: CASSPTSVAYEQYF.

This clonotype was observed at least ten times. The rearrangement joins TRBV20-1 to TRBJ2-1; the D gene is possibly TRBD1 (5 bases). Per germline, CDR1 DFQATT and CDR2 SNEGSKA (reference sequence). This CDR3 is 13 amino acids long. V was clipped by 6 bases and J by 6 bases, with 15 bases between them. Here the CDR3 DNA reads TGCAGTGCGGGGCCCCCGGAGTTCAATGAGCAGTTCTTC. Protein product: CSAGPPEFNEQFF.

This chain uses TRBV4-1 with TRBJ2-7, with 10 positions matching TRBD2. Germline CDR1 reads MGHRA; CDR2 reads YSYEKL. The CDR3 is 16 amino acids. Trimming took 1 base from V and 2 from J; bases not matched to a gene: 5. The CDR3 protein is CASSQALAGAAYEQYF. DNA of the CDR3: TGCGCCAGCAGCCAAGCGCTAGCGGGAGCGGCCTACGAGCAGTACTTC.

The J gene is TRBJ2-5, the V gene TRBV7-6; maybe TRBD2 (6 bases). This CDR3 region has 16 residues. The V end was cut by 6 bases, the J end by 2 bases, with 19 bases between. Looked up from germline, CDR1 is SGHVS and CDR2 is FNYEAQ. This chain's CDR3 is CASSHWWGETQETQYF. The CDR3 DNA reads as TGTGCCAGCAGTCATTGGTGGGGGGAGACACAAGAGACCCAGTACTTC.

The table lists this clonotype with a few counts. The V call is TRBV25-1, the J call TRBJ1-2, with D unresolved. Per the germline V gene, CDR1 is MGHDK and CDR2 is SYGVNS. The CDR3 loop spans 15 amino acids. V was pared by 3 bases and J by 0 bases, with 11 bases between. CDR3 in amino acids: CASSDSTYPNYGYTF. The DNA for the CDR3 is TGTGCCAGCAGTGATTCGACCTACCCTAACTATGGCTACACCTTC.

This clonotype was observed many times. This chain links TRBV4-1 with TRBJ1-1; D is ambiguous. This CDR3 comprises 15 residues. Germline V CDR1 and CDR2: MGHRA, YSYEKL. V lost 0 bases, J lost 0 bases, and 8 bases lay in between. The CDR3 reads CASSQEVGMNTEAFF. CDR3 DNA: TGCGCCAGCAGCCAAGAAGTGGGGATGAACACTGAAGCTTTCTTT.

The chain combines TRBV20-1 with TRBJ2-1, with D unresolved. This CDR3 has 14 residues. The V end was cut by 5 bases, the J end by 0 bases, with 11 bases between. In germline, CDR1 is DFQATT, CDR2 SNEGSKA (reference sequence). The CDR3 region is CSAGGFSSYNEQFF. The DNA of the CDR3 is TGCAGTGCTGGTGGGTTTAGCTCCTACAATGAGCAGTTCTTC.

This clonotype was observed a few times. This chain links TRBV29-1 with TRBJ2-3, with TRBD2 matching 8 bases. V lost 5 bases to trimming and J lost 0 bases; unmatched junction nucleotides: 7. CDR1 is SQVTM, CDR2 ANQGSEA, per germline. The CDR3 covers 15 residues. CDR3 protein: CSVFSASGSTDTQYF. The CDR3 DNA reads as TGCAGCGTTTTTTCGGCTAGCGGGAGCACAGATACGCAGTATTTT.

This clonotype showed up many times. The chain carries TRBV7-9 and TRBJ1-1, with TRBD1 as a possible D gene (5 bases). Germline-derived CDR1 and CDR2 are SEHNR and FQNEAQ (reference sequence). This CDR3 is built from 12 residues. This CDR3 is CASTGQNTEAFF. CDR3 DNA: TGTGCGTCAACAGGACAGAACACTGAAGCTTTCTTT.

Many counts were recorded for this clonotype. This rearrangement joins TRBV12-3 or TRBV12-4 to TRBJ2-1, with 8 bases aligning to TRBD2. This CDR3 comprises 14 residues. The V gene end was trimmed by 4 bases and the J gene end by 3 bases; junction bases not matched to a gene: 2. The CDR3: CASSYGTSYNEQFF. The CDR3 DNA follows: TGTGCCAGCAGTTACGGGACTAGCTACAATGAGCAGTTCTTC.

The J gene is TRBJ2-3, the V gene TRBV6-1; 7 positions agree with TRBD2. The CDR3 consists of 17 residues. Per the germline V gene, CDR1 is MNHNS and CDR2 is SASEGT. Trimming removed 6 bases from V and 5 bases from J; junction bases left unmatched: 17. This CDR3 is CASSPSGGALGIDTQYF. The CDR3 DNA reads TGTGCCAGCAGCCCTAGCGGCGGGGCGCTGGGAATAGATACGCAGTATTTT.

This clonotype was counted a few times. The V call is TRBV20-1, the J call TRBJ1-1, with 8 positions matching TRBD1. From germline, CDR1 is DFQATT and CDR2 SNEGSKA (reference sequence). Germline trimming cut 5 bases from V and 5 bases from J; bases unmatched to any gene: 13. The CDR3 consists of 15 residues. The DNA for the CDR3 is TGCAGTGCTCGAGGGAGGGGACAGGACTTTACTGAAGCTTTCTTT. It yields the protein CSARGRGQDFTEAFF.

In this sample, this clonotype turned up many times. The chain has TRBV20-1 and TRBJ2-3; the match to TRBD2 covers 10 bases. The ends lost 6 bases at V and 4 bases at J; junction bases unmatched: 16. The CDR3 sequence is 17 residues long. Germline CDR1 is DFQATT and CDR2 is SNEGSKA (reference sequence). CDR3 loop: CSAAASGSVRLADTQYF. The DNA for the CDR3 is TGCAGTGCGGCCGCTAGCGGGAGCGTTAGGTTGGCAGATACGCAGTATTTT.

This clonotype was detected many times. V gene TRBV10-2 combines with J gene TRBJ2-2, with D maybe TRBD2 (6 bases). The CDR3 has 17 amino acids. The germline V gene encodes CDR1 WSHSY and CDR2 SAAADI. V was trimmed by 3 bases and J by 3 bases, leaving 17 bases between them. The CDR3 coding sequence is TGCGCCAGCAGTGAATCTGGAGGGCCCTGGGACACCGGGGAGCTGTTTTTT. Its protein product is CASSESGGPWDTGELFF.

This clonotype showed up many times. The chain combines TRBV27 with TRBJ2-2, with 8 bases matching TRBD2. V trimming: 5 bases; J trimming: 5 bases; junction bases outside the gene matches: 7. The germline V gene has CDR1 MNHEY and CDR2 SMNVEV (reference sequence). The CDR3 sequence is 15 residues long. CDR3 loop: CASSTLAGETGELFF. The CDR3, as DNA: TGTGCCAGCAGTACGCTAGCGGGCGAAACCGGGGAGCTGTTTTTT.

This clonotype was seen repeatedly, ten times or more. This chain connects TRBV5-5 to TRBJ2-5; 10 bases are a match to TRBD1. The CDR3 has 15 amino acids. V lost 6 bases and J lost 5; bases outside the gene matches: 10. Looked up from germline, CDR1 is SGHKS and CDR2 is YYEKEE (reference sequence). CDR3 sequence: CASNLGQGVVETQYF. The CDR3 nucleotides read TGTGCCAGCAACCTTGGACAGGGGGTCGTGGAGACCCAGTACTTC.

This clonotype was observed many times. The chain uses TRBV24-1 and TRBJ2-1, with D unclear. V gave up 3 bases and J gave up 5 bases, with 4 bases separating them. The CDR3 runs to 12 residues. CDR1 KGHDR and CDR2 SFDVKD come from the germline V gene. The CDR3 DNA sequence: TGTGCCACCAGTGATAGAAACAATGAGCAGTTCTTC. It yields the protein CATSDRNNEQFF.